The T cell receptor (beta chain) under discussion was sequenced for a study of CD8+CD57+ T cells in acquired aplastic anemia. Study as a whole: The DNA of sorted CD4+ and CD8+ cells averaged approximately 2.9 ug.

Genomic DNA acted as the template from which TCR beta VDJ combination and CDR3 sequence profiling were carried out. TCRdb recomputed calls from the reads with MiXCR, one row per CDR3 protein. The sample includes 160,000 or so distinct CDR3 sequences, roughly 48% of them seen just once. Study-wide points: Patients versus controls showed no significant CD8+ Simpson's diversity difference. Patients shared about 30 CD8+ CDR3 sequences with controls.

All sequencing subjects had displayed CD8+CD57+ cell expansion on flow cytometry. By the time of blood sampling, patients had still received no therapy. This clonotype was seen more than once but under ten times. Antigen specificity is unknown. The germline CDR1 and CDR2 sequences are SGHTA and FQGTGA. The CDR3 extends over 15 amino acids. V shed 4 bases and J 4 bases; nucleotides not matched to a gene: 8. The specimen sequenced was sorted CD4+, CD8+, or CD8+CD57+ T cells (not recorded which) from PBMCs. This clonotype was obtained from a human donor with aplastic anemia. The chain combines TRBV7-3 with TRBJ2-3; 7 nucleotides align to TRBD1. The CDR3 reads CASSSRQGMADTQYF. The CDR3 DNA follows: TGTGCCAGCAGCTCCCGACAGGGAATGGCAGATACGCAGTATTTT.